This entry features one T cell receptor beta chain sequence. Its antigen is currently unknown. The authors obtained approximately 2 micrograms of genomic DNA from cryopreserved PBMCs for TCR beta libraries. V lost 2 bases, J lost 4 bases, and 18 bases lay in between. The germline V gene encodes CDR1 SGHRS and CDR2 YFSETQ. The CDR3 contains 16 residues. This record comes from a study of cytotoxic CD8 clonotypes in ibrutinib-treated CLL. About the study: Researchers reported 11 relapsed/refractory and over 14 treatment-naive patients, under 18 of them IGHV unmutated.

Profiled with immunoSEQ multiplex PCR; TCRdb holds only in-frame clones, not every one. The data contain over 120,000 clones, 80% of them singletons. Study-wide results and limits: T-cell clonality at baseline went above that of age-matched healthy donors and rose and fell with circulating CD8+ T-cell counts.

This sequence joins TRBV5-1 and TRBJ2-5; D uncertain. This receptor was taken from a human donor with chronic lymphocytic leukemia. The specimen comprised PBMCs, sampled after 36 months of ibrutinib treatment. The CDR3 loop is CASSFFYLHRPETQYF. Written as DNA, the CDR3 is TGCGCCAGCAGCTTCTTCTATCTCCACCGGCCAGAGACCCAGTACTTC.